The entry that follows covers one T cell receptor beta chain sequence. Its specificity is unknown. Negative isolation was applied to CD8+ and CD4+ T cells, and FACS enrichment was applied to TEMRA cells. The RNA, about 0.45 to 1 ug, was put through reverse transcription using random hexamers. TCR beta CDR3 was amplified by immunoSEQ multiplex PCR. This amplification extended across 54 Vbeta and 13 Jbeta segments. From the immunoSEQ multiplex PCR reads, TCRdb called clonotypes with MiXCR, one entry per CDR3 protein. The sample holds about 66,000 distinct CDR3 sequences, about 94% seen once. The sample comes from a study of CD8 T cells in Susac syndrome. Overall study results and limits: The study's TCR sequencing and HLA analysis covered a relatively small number of individuals, and the study acknowledged this.

The CDR3 covers 15 residues. Germline CDR1 and CDR2: LGHNA and YSLEER. Trimming took 4 bases from V and 7 from J, leaving 17 bases between them. The sample comprised CD8+ T cells from PBMCs. The rearrangement links TRBV4-3 to TRBJ1-5, with D possibly TRBD1 on 5 matching bases. This clonotype originated in a human donor with multiple sclerosis. As DNA, the CDR3 is TGCGCCAGCAGCCCCATGAGGCAGGGAGGACAGCCCCAGCATTTT. It is translated as CASSPMRQGGQPQHF.